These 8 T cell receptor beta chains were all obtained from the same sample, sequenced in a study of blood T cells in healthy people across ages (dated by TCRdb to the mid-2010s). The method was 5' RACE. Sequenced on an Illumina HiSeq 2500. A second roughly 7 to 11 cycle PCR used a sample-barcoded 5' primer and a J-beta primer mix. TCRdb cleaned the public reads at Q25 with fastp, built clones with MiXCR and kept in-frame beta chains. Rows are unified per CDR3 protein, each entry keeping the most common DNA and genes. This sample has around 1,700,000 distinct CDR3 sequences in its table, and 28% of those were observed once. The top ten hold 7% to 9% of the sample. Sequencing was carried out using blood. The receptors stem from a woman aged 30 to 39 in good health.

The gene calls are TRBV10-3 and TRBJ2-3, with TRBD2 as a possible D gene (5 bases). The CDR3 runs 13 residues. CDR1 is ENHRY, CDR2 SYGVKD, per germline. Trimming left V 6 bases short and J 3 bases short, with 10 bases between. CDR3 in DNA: TGTGCCATCAGGCACGGGATGACAGATACGCAGTATTTT. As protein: CAIRHGMTDTQYF.

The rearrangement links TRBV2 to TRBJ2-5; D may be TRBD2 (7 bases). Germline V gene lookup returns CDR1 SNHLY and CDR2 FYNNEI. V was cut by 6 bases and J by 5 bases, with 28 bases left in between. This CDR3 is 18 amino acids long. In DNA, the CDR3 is TGTGCCAGCAGAGAAACCCGAGGCGCGGGGGCCGCGGGGGAGACCCAGTACTTC. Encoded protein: CASRETRGAGAAGETQYF.

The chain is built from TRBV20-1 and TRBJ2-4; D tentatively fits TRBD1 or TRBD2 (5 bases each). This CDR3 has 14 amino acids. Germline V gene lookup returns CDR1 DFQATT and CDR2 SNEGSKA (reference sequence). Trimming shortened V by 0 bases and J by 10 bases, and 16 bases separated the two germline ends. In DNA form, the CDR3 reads TGCAGTGCTAGAGAGTGGGCTGGGACCAATATTCAGTACTTC. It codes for CSAREWAGTNIQYF.

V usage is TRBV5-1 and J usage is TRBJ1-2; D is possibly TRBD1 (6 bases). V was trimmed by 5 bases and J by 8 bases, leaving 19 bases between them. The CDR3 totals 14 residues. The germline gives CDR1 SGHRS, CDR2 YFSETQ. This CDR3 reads CASRPAQGIGGYTF. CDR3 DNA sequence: TGCGCCAGCAGACCGGCACAGGGAATTGGGGGCTACACCTTC.

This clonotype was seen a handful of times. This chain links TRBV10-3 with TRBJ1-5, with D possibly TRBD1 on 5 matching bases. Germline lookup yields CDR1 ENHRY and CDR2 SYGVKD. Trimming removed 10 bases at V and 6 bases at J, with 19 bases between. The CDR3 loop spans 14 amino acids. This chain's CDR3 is CATGVDGGSQPQHF. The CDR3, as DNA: TGTGCCACGGGTGTCGACGGGGGGAGTCAGCCCCAGCATTTT.

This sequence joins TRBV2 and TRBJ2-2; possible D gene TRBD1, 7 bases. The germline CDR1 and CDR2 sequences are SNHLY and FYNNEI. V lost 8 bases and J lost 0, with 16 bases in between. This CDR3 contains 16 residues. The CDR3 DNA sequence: TGTGCCAGCGTAAACAGGGGAGGACCGAACACCGGGGAGCTGTTTTTT. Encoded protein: CASVNRGGPNTGELFF.

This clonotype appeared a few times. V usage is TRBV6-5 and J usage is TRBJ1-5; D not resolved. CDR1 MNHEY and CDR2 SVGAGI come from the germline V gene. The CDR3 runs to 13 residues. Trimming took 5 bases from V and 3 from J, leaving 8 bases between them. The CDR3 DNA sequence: TGTGCCAGCAGTGAAGTCTCCAATCAGCCCCAGCATTTT. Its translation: CASSEVSNQPQHF.

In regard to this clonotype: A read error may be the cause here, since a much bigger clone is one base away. In DNA form, the CDR3 reads TGTGCCAGCAGCCTGACAGGGATTAGCACAGATACGCAGTATTTT. Translation: CASSLTGISTDTQYF. The J gene is TRBJ2-3, the V gene TRBV7-2; 7 nucleotides align to TRBD1. V lost 5 bases to trimming and J lost 0 bases; unmatched junction nucleotides: 5. The V gene's germline CDR1 is SGHTA and CDR2 FQGNSA. The CDR3 has 15 residues. The variable domain in full, completed from reference TRBV7-2 and TRBJ2-3, reads GAGVSQSPSNKVTEKGKDVELRCDPISGHTALYWYRQSLGQGLEFLIYFQGNSAPDKSGLPSDRFSAERTGGSVSTLTIQRTQQEDSAVYLCASSLTGISTDTQYFGPGTRLTVL.